This T cell receptor beta chain was recorded in a study of beta chain features in type 1 diabetes. Regarding the study as a whole: For Type 1 diabetes patients, all four CD4+ subsets carried TCRB CDR3s that were moderately but significantly shorter.

Expressed TCRB transcripts got sequenced, as all isolated RNA was reverse transcribed. Measured with immunoSEQ multiplex PCR; TCRdb has only the in-frame clones, and not every one. The sample yields some 350,000 clones, 8% to 10% seen once. The CDR3 is made up of 14 amino acids. The V and J ends lost 4 bases and 4 bases, in that order; junction bases with no gene match: 6. CDR1 and CDR2 (germline): SGHRS, YFSETQ. Comments on this clone: The antigen remains undetermined.

On average, the one heparinised blood draw given by each donor was around 120 mL. CD45RO/CCR7/CD25/CD127/CD95/CD27 separated CD4+ naive, central memory, regulatory and stem cell-like memory cells by sorting. The chain employs TRBV5-1 and TRBJ1-1, with 8 positions matching TRBD1. This receptor was taken from a man under 40 with type 1 diabetes. Material: central memory CD4+ T cells from blood. CDR3 in amino acids: CASSDDRGGTEAFF. The CDR3 DNA follows: TGCGCCAGCAGCGACGACAGGGGAGGCACTGAAGCTTTCTTT. The full variable domain, its missing parts supplied by reference TRBV5-1 and TRBJ1-1, is KAGVTQTPRYLIKTRGQQVTLSCSPISGHRSVSWYQQTPGQGLQFLFEYFSETQRNKGNFPGRFSGRQFSNSRSEMNVSTLELGDSALYLCASSDDRGGTEAFFGQGTRLTVV.